This TCR beta chain was retrieved from a study of T cell responses to AZD1222 COVID-19 vaccine. Measured with immunoSEQ multiplex PCR; TCRdb has only the in-frame clones, and not every one. The sample lists approximately 130,000 clones; about 89% were seen once. The CDR3 is 14 residues long. The chain joins TRBV12-1 to TRBJ1-5; the DNA was not used to check the table's D call, TRBD1. TRBV12-1 is shown as a pseudogene. This sample comprised peripheral blood, obtained on day 0 of AZD1222 vaccination. The clonotype comes from an adult in good health. The CDR3 DNA reads as TGTGCCAGCAGCTACGACACATGCAATCAGCCCCAGCATTTT. Its translation is CASSYDTCNQPQHF.